This TCR beta chain came from a study of cytomegalovirus exposure and HLA in healthy donors. On the study more broadly: The same platform used for the 600 to 750 first-cohort repertoires was also used for the 120 or so validation repertoires, as a later analysis reported.

The repertoire was sequenced with immunoSEQ multiplex PCR; TCRdb's copy has only in-frame clones and lacks some. This table has 250,000 to 350,000 clones, approximately 85% appearing once. Study findings and constraints: The tendency of first-cohort TCR clusters to co-occur in the 100 to 150 validation repertoires emerged from a later analysis.

This clone was detected only a few times. The antigen is not known. Sequencing was performed on PBMCs. The source of this sequence is a man aged 30 to 45 in good health and CMV-seronegative.

DNA for the CDR3: TGCGCCAGCAGCCAAGGAGTACAGGACGATCAGCCCCAGCATTTT. This encodes CASSQGVQDDQPQHF. The chain is built from TRBV4-1 and TRBJ1-5, with D maybe TRBD1 (5 bases). The CDR3 sequence is 15 residues long. Germline-derived CDR1 and CDR2 are MGHRA and YSYEKL. Trimming left V 1 base short and J 5 bases short, with 12 bases between.